This TCR beta chain came from a study of OX40 agonist ivuxolimab in advanced cancers. About the study: In this trial design, patients received ivuxolimab intravenously at 0.01 to 10 mg/kg every 2 weeks.

Systemic immunosuppression or a history of autoimmune disease excluded patients. Whole-study findings and limits: Among the lowest levels of clonal expansion were found in partial responders at 0.1-3.0 mg/kg. The study found that CD8+ T cells averaged more expanded clones than CD4+.

Germline assignment: CDR1 MDHEN and CDR2 SYDVKM. Trimming cost V 5 bases and J 4 bases, with 15 bases left between them. The CDR3 runs to 15 residues. Repertoires were generated with immunoSEQ multiplex PCR, while TCRdb's copy carries only in-frame clones and drops some. Counted here are approximately 70,000 clones, approximately 86% occurring once; the ten biggest clones make up 1.3%. In regard to this clone: Its antigen is not known.

This TCR came from an adult with an advanced solid tumor such as melanoma, head and neck, liver or kidney cancer. The V and J genes are TRBV28 and TRBJ1-3; tentative D call: TRBD1 (5 bases). The sample consisted of CD4+ or CD8+ T cells sorted from blood, taken in a trial of the OX40 agonist ivuxolimab. DNA of the CDR3: TGTGCCAGCAGTCCACCCGCAGGGAGGGGAAACACCATATATTTT. Translated: CASSPPAGRGNTIYF.